This TCR beta chain was recovered during a study of blood T cell repertoires in COVID-19. TCRdb's copy holds only in-frame clones and misses some; the assay was immunoSEQ multiplex PCR. Of tens of thousands of clones listed, around 74% are singletons. This clone occurred a few times. V was shortened by 5 bases and J by 5 bases, with 16 bases between the two germline ends. The germline V gene encodes CDR1 SGHTA and CDR2 FQGNSA. The CDR3 runs to 15 residues. This TCR was recovered from a woman between 65 and 79 years old with active or convalescent COVID-19. The chain combines TRBV7-2 with TRBJ2-1, with D maybe TRBD2 (6 bases). The sample comprised peripheral blood. Written as DNA, the CDR3 is TGTGCCAGCAGCCCCGTAGGGAGGCACGACAATGAGCAGTTCTTC. This translates into CASSPVGRHDNEQFF.